A single sample gave rise to the 15 T cell receptor beta chains below, sequenced in a study of Tregs in tolerant kidney transplant recipients. Here immunoSEQ multiplex PCR was the method, and the copy in TCRdb shows in-frame clones only, minus some. The data contain over 85,000 clones, 80% to 95% of them seen just once; the ten biggest clones take up 0.46%. The sequences come from CD4+ T cells from blood, collected before the transplant. These TCRs come from a human donor who received a combined kidney and bone marrow transplant.

Details on this clone: An end of the junction does not agree with germline; a read error may underlie this. This CDR3 is CASRRSSYNSPLHF. CDR3 bases: TGTGCCAGCAGAAGAAGCTCCTATAATTCCCCCCTCCACTTT. This chain joins TRBV6-5 and TRBJ1-6; D unclear. The CDR3 spans 14 residues. The V gene's germline CDR1 is MNHEY and CDR2 SVGAGI.

As concerns this clone: Mismatch with germline at one junction end may stem from a read error. Other nucleotide sequences from this sample produce the same CDR3. CDR3 nucleotides: TGCGCCAGCAGCTTCATTCAGCCGGGATTGAATTCCCCCCTCCACTTT. Its protein is CASSFIQPGLNSPLHF. The chain has TRBV5-1 and TRBJ1-6; unclear D gene. The CDR3 contains 16 residues. Germline assignment: CDR1 SGHRS and CDR2 YFSETQ.

The chain uses TRBV18 and TRBJ1-2; possibly TRBD1 for D (5 bases). Trimming left V 6 bases short and J 4 bases short, with 15 bases between. The length of the CDR3 is 14 residues. Germline V gene lookup returns CDR1 KGHSH and CDR2 LQKENI. The CDR3 nucleotides are TGTGCCAGCTCGGGGGGACGGACTAGCTATGGCTACACCTTC. Protein product: CASSGGRTSYGYTF. The full variable domain, rest sourced from reference TRBV18 and TRBJ1-2, is NAGVMQNPRHLVRRRGQEARLRCSPMKGHSHVYWYRQLPEEGLKFMVYLQKENIIDESGMPKERFSAEFPKEGPSILRIQQVVRGDSAAYFCASSGGRTSYGYTFGSGTRLTVV.

J is TRBJ1-1 and V is TRBV9; 7 bases match TRBD1. The junction had 2 bases not matched to a gene; V was cut back by 0 bases and J by 0 bases. The CDR3 covers 15 residues. Germline V gene lookup returns CDR1 SGDLS and CDR2 YYNGEE. The CDR3: CASSVEGAMNTEAFF. In DNA form, the CDR3 reads TGTGCCAGCAGCGTAGAGGGGGCCATGAACACTGAAGCTTTCTTT.

This chain uses TRBV21-1 with TRBJ2-2; the tabulated D call, TRBD2, remains unverified against the DNA. TRBV21-1 is noted as a pseudogene. The CDR3 is 17 residues long. CDR3 DNA sequence: TGTGCCAGCAGCCCACAGAGGACTAGGGCGAACACCGGGGAGCTGTTTTTT. Protein sequence: CASSPQRTRANTGELFF.

The gene calls are TRBV7-8 and TRBJ1-2; D is unresolved. CDR1 is SGHVS and CDR2 is FQNEAQ in the germline V gene. There are 15 residues in the CDR3. Trimming left V 5 bases short and J 4 bases short, with 17 bases between. As DNA, the CDR3 is TGTGCCAGCAGCCAAGGGAGAATCTGGGGCTATGGCTACACCTTC. Amino acid sequence: CASSQGRIWGYGYTF.

V usage is TRBV5-8 and J usage is TRBJ1-1; 8 bases are a match to TRBD1. With 3 bases clipped from V and 10 bases from J, the junction kept 8 bases outside the gene matches. CDR3 length: 13 residues. Germline V gene sequence: CDR1 SGHTS, CDR2 YDEGEE. In nucleotides, the CDR3 is TGTGCCAGCAGCTATAGGACAGGGAGAGGAGCTTTCTTT. Amino acids: CASSYRTGRGAFF.

This clone was counted once. The gene calls are TRBV4-1 and TRBJ2-1, with 7 bases fitting TRBD2. V was pared by 4 bases and J by 6 bases, with 3 bases of the junction left unmatched. The CDR3 totals 13 residues. Germline V gene lookup returns CDR1 MGHRA and CDR2 YSYEKL. CDR3 loop: CASSPSGGNEQFF. The CDR3 DNA reads as TGCGCCAGCAGCCCGTCGGGAGGCAATGAGCAGTTCTTC.

As concerns this clone: At the DNA level, this CDR3 is encoded by other sequences in the same sample as well. This chain connects TRBV19 to TRBJ1-6, with TRBD1 matching over 7 bases. This CDR3 is built from 15 residues. V lost 1 base, J lost 7 bases, and 4 bases stayed unmatched. Germline V gene lookup returns CDR1 LNHDA and CDR2 SQIVND (reference sequence). This chain's CDR3 is CASSIAETGNSPLHF. The CDR3 DNA reads as TGTGCCAGTAGTATAGCCGAGACAGGGAATTCACCCCTCCACTTT.

J is TRBJ2-1 and V is TRBV7-2, with D maybe TRBD2 (6 bases). The CDR3 has 15 residues. V lost 1 base and J lost 12, with 19 bases in between. Germline CDR1 is SGHTA and CDR2 is FQGNSA. Written as DNA, the CDR3 is TGTGCCAGCAGCTTAGAAGGTCGGTCGGACTATTGGCAGTTCTTC. Its protein is CASSLEGRSDYWQFF.

V usage is TRBV5-6 and J usage is TRBJ1-5; no firm D call. Trimming pared 1 base from V and 5 bases from J, leaving 13 bases between. This CDR3 has 15 residues. Germline loops: CDR1 SGHDT, CDR2 YYEEEE. The CDR3 spells CASSLYGPGYQPQHF. CDR3 DNA sequence: TGTGCCAGCAGCTTGTACGGTCCGGGGTATCAGCCCCAGCATTTT.

The gene calls are TRBV7-2 and TRBJ2-2; 9 nucleotides align to TRBD2. CDR3 size: 15 residues. From germline, CDR1 is SGHTA and CDR2 FQGNSA. With V trimmed by 4 bases and J by 4 bases, 4 bases remained unmatched. The CDR3 DNA is TGTGCCAGCAGCTCTTTGCGGGAGGGCACCGGGGAGCTGTTTTTT. It specifies CASSSLREGTGELFF.

This rearrangement joins TRBV28 to TRBJ2-2; D is undetermined. In germline, CDR1 is MDHEN, CDR2 SYDVKM. The CDR3 runs to 14 residues. V gave up 8 bases and J gave up 5 bases, with 15 bases separating them. CDR3 DNA: TGTGCCAGCTCCCCGCCCGAGTGGACCGGGGAGCTGTTTTTT. This sequence encodes CASSPPEWTGELFF.

The V call is TRBV5-8, the J call TRBJ1-1; 8 nucleotides line up with TRBD1. CDR1 SGHTS and CDR2 YDEGEE come from the germline V gene. The CDR3 sequence is 15 residues long. V was clipped by 2 bases and J by 2 bases; unmatched bases: 5. CDR3 residues: CASSFIQGDNTEAFF. The CDR3 nucleotides read TGTGCCAGCAGCTTTATACAGGGGGATAACACTGAAGCTTTCTTT.

This CDR3 is CASSVSGGSSYNEQFF. For the CDR3, the DNA is TGTGCCAGCAGCGTTAGCGGGGGAAGCTCCTACAATGAGCAGTTCTTC. The chain employs TRBV7-2 and TRBJ2-1; 9 nucleotides agree with TRBD2. With 5 bases clipped from V and 0 bases from J, the junction kept 5 bases outside the gene matches. The CDR3 runs to 16 residues. In germline, CDR1 is SGHTA, CDR2 FQGNSA.